This T cell receptor beta chain was obtained from a study of Graves' ophthalmopathy and Graves' hyperthyroidism. Trimming took 5 bases from V and 4 from J; bases not matched to a gene: 8. This CDR3 contains 16 residues. This clonotype was recorded at least ten times. Using RNA transcripts, the TCR beta CDR3 regions were amplified. A first-round RT-PCR used HTBI primers, followed by a second-round multiplex PCR. TCRdb itself ran the multiplex PCR reads through MiXCR, one entry per CDR3 protein. The data contain roughly 380,000 distinct CDR3 sequences, 15% of them singletons. Sequencing was carried out using peripheral blood. The V call is TRBV12-3 or TRBV12-4, the J call TRBJ1-3, with TRBD1 matching 10 bases. This TCR was recovered from a woman younger than 30 with stable Graves' hyperthyroidism. Here the CDR3 reads CASSPWDRGSGNTIYF. CDR3 in DNA: TGTGCCAGCAGTCCCTGGGACAGGGGATCGGGAAACACCATATATTTT.